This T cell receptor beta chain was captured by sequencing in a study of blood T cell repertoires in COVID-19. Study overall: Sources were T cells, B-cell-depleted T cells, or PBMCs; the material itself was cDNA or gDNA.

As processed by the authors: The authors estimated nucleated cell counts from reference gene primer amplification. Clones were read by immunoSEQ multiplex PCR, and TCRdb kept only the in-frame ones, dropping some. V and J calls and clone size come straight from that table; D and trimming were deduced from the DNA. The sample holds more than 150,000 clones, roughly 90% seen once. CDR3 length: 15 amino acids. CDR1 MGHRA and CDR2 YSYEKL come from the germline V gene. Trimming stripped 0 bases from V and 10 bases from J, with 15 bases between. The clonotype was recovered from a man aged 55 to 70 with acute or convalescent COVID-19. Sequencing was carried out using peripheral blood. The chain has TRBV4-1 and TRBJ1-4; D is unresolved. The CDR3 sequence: CASSQDLLATGKLFF. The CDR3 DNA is TGCGCCAGCAGCCAAGATCTGCTGGCCACGGGAAAACTGTTTTTT.